This paragraph covers one TCR beta chain sequence. What antigen it recognizes has not been identified. No qualities accompany the bases; no much larger clone lies one base away. The source of the sample is a study of blood T cell repertoires in COVID-19 (TCRdb year 2020). Looking at the study overall: Samples covering the acute and convalescent phases of COVID-19 were provided by collaborators in the United States, Italy and Spain. The material from the prospective study consisted of cDNA or gDNA derived from T cells, B-cell-depleted T cells, or PBMCs. Subjects who had been exposed to COVID-19, were actively infected with it, or had recovered from it provided the deeply sampled blood TCRbeta repertoires that made up the dataset. A freely available public database, intended as a resource for researchers studying the immune response to SARS-CoV-2, is where the repertoires were released. The samples were drawn from the first 160 participants of the ongoing ImmuneRACE study and from 1,254 subjects provided by 6 global collaborators. The sample metadata nearly always contained a de-identified subject ID, COVID-19 status, age in years and sex. Where available, HLA class I and class II types were obtained from metadata supplied by the sample provider rather than from assay-based typing.

The paper's findings and limits, for the study overall: The amount of clinical and demographic metadata varied by source and participant and was provided uncurated.

Collaborating institutions collected whole blood in K2EDTA tubes following their own protocols. For TCRbeta analysis, collaborators shipped samples in one of three forms: frozen whole blood, isolated PBMCs, or DNA extracted from either of those sample types. At the junction V is shortened by 5 bases and J by 0 bases, with 14 bases in between. The germline V gene specifies SGHRS as CDR1 and YFSETQ as CDR2. From its cysteine to its phenylalanine, the CDR3 spans 15 amino acids. Left in the record is the CDR3 DNA by itself, 45 bases read in frame from the first base. TCRbeta CDR3 regions were amplified from genomic DNA by means of the immunoSEQ Assay, a bias-controlled multiplex PCR. The original methods were these. Within the assay, amplification of reference gene primers was used to estimate how many nucleated cells each sample contained. To quantify the absolute abundance of each unique TCRbeta CDR3 rearrangement, sequence reads were collapsed and filtered. For each sample, productive Simpson clonality was calculated as the square root of Simpson's diversity index over productive rearrangements. Sourced from immuneACCESS, this table was stored by TCRdb with only in-frame sequences that have V and J called. A share of the clones is absent; for the studies checked, an unresolved V gene accounts for under half, and the remainder has no known explanation. The V and J calls and clone size were taken over from that table, and D and trimming were inferred from the DNA. The sample profile shows fewer than 130,000 clones; 75% to 85% of them were found once. About 15% of the sample lies in the top ten.

The receptor was derived from a woman aged 60-75 years with acute or convalescent COVID-19. The rearranged segments are TRBV5-1 and TRBJ1-2; the D gene is perhaps TRBD1, on 5 matching bases. Sequencing was carried out using peripheral blood. The DNA sequence is TGCGCCAGCAGTCCCACTACAGGCTCTAACTATGGCTACACCTTC. Protein translation: CASSPTTGSNYGYTF.